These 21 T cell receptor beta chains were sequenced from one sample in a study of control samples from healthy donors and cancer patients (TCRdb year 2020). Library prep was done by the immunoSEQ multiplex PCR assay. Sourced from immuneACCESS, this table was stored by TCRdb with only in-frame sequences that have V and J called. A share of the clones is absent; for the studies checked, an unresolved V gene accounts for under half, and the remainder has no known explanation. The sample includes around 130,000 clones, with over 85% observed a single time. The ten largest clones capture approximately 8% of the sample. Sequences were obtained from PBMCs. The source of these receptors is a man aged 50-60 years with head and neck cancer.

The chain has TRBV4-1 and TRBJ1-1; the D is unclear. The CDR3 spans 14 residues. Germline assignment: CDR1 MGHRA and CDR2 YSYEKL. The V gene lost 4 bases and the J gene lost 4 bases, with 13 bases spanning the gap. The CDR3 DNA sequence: TGCGCCAGCAGCCTCGACCTTCTCCCCACTGAAGCTTTCTTT. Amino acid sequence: CASSLDLLPTEAFF.

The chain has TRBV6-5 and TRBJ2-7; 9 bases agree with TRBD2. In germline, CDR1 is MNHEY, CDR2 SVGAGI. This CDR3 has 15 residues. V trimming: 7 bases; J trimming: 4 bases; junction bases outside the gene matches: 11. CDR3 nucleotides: TGTGCCAGCAAACTTATAGCGGGAGAAGGGTACGAGCAGTACTTC. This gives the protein CASKLIAGEGYEQYF.

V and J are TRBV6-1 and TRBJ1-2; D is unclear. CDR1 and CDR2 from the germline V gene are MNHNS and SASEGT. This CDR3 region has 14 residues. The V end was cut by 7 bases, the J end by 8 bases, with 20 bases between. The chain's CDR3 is CASMWSGVPGGYTF. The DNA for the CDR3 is TGTGCCAGCATGTGGAGTGGGGTCCCGGGCGGCTACACCTTC.

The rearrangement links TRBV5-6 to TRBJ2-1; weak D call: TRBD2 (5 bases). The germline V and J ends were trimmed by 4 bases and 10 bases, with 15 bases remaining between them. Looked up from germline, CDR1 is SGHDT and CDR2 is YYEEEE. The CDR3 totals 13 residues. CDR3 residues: CASSVVDYWEQFF. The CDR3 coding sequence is TGTGCCAGCAGCGTAGTTGACTATTGGGAGCAGTTCTTC.

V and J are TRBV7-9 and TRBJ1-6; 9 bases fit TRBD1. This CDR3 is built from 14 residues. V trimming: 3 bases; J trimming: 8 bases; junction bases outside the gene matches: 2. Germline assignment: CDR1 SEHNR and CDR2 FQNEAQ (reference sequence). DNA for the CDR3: TGTGCCAGCAGCTTTGGGACAGGGCATTCACCCCTCCACTTT. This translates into CASSFGTGHSPLHF.

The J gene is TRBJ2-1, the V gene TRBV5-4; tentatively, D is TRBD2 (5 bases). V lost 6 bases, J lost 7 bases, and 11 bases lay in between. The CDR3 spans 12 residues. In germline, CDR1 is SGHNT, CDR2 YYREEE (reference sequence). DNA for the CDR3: TGTGCCAGCACCGGGGTTGGAAATGAGCAGTTCTTC. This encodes CASTGVGNEQFF.

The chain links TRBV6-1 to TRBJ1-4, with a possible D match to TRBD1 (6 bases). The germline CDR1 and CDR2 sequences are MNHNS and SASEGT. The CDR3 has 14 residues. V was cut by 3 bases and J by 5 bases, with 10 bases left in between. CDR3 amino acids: CASSETGLNEKLFF. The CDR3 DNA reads TGTGCCAGCAGTGAGACAGGATTAAATGAAAAACTGTTTTTT.

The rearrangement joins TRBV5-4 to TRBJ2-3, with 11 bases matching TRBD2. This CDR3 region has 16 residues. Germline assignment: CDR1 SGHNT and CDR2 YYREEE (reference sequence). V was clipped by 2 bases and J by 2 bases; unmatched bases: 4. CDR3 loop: CASSFLLAGDTDTQYF. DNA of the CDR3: TGTGCCAGCAGCTTCCTACTAGCGGGGGACACAGATACGCAGTATTTT.

DNA of the CDR3: TGTGCCAGCAGCCAAGAGTCTCTAGCGGGAGTGGTTAAGGAGACCCAGTACTTC. Encoded protein: CASSQESLAGVVKETQYF. V and J are TRBV3-1 (or the pseudogene TRBV3-2) and TRBJ2-5, with 10 bases matching TRBD2. The germline V gene encodes CDR1 LGHDT and CDR2 YNNKEL (reference sequence). This CDR3 has 18 amino acids. V lost 0 bases to trimming and J lost 5 bases; unmatched junction nucleotides: 12.

The CDR3 DNA reads TGTGCCAGCAGTTACTCGCCGGACAGGGTTGATAATGAGCAGTTCTTC. Its protein product is CASSYSPDRVDNEQFF. The chain employs TRBV6-5 and TRBJ2-1; 8 bases fit TRBD1. Per the germline V gene, CDR1 is MNHEY and CDR2 is SVGAGI. The ends lost 0 bases at V and 7 bases at J; junction bases unmatched: 8. The CDR3 spans 16 residues.

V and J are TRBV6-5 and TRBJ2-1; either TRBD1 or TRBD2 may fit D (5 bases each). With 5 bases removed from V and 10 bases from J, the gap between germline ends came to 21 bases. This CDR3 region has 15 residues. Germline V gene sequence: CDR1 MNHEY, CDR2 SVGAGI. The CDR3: CASSPMGPGTREQFF. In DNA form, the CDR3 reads TGTGCCAGCAGTCCGATGGGACCGGGAACGAGGGAGCAGTTCTTC.

The CDR3 nucleotides are TGTGCCAGCAGCTTAGTGACAGGATCGGGGGAGCAGTACTTC. Its translation: CASSLVTGSGEQYF. This chain links TRBV7-9 with TRBJ2-7; possible D gene TRBD1, 6 bases. This CDR3 comprises 14 residues. The V end lost 1 base, the J end lost 7 bases, and 14 bases lay between the germline ends. From germline, CDR1 is SEHNR and CDR2 FQNEAQ (reference sequence).

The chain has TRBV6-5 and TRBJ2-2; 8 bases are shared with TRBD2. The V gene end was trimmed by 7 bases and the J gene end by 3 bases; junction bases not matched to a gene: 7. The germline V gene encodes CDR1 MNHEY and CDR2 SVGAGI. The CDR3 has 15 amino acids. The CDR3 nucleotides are TGTGCCAGCACCCCGGGGGGGTTACACACCGGGGAGCTGTTTTTT. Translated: CASTPGGLHTGELFF.

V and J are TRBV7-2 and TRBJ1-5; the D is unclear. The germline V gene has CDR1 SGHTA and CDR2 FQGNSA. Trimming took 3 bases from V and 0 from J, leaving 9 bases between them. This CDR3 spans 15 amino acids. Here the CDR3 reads CASSFSGISNQPQHF. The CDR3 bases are TGTGCCAGCAGCTTTAGCGGGATTAGCAATCAGCCCCAGCATTTT. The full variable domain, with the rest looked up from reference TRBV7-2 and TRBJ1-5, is GAGVSQSPSNKVTEKGKDVELRCDPISGHTALYWYRQSLGQGLEFLIYFQGNSAPDKSGLPSDRFSAERTGGSVSTLTIQRTQQEDSAVYLCASSFSGISNQPQHFGDGTRLSIL.

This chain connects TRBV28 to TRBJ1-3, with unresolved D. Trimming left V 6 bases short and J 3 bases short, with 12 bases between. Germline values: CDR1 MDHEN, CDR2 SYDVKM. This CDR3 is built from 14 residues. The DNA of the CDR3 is TGTGCCAGCAGCACCTCAGGCGGTGGAAACACCATATATTTT. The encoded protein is CASSTSGGGNTIYF.

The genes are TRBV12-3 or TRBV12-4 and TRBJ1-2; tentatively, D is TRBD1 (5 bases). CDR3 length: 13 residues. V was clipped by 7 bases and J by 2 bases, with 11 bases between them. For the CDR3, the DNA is TGTGCCAGCACCAGCGGGGCAAACTATGGCTACACCTTC. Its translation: CASTSGANYGYTF.

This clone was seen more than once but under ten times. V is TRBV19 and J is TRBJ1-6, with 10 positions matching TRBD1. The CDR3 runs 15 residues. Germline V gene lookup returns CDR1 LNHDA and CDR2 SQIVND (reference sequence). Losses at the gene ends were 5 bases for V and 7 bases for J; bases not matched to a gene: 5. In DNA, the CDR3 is TGTGCCAGTAGTGCCGACAGGGGGCCCAATTCACCCCTCCACTTT. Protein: CASSADRGPNSPLHF.

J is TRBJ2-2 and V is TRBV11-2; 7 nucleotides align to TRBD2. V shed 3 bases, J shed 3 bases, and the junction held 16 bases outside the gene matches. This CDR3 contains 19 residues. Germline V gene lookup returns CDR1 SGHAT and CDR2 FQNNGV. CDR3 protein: CASSFSPPRTRADTGELFF. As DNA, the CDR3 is TGTGCCAGCAGCTTTAGTCCCCCCCGGACTAGGGCGGACACCGGGGAGCTGTTTTTT.

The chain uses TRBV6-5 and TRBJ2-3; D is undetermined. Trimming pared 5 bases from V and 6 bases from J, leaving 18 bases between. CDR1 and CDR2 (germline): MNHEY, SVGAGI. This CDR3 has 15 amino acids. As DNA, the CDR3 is TGTGCCAGCAGTCCCGGGTCCCAGTTTATCGATACGCAGTATTTT. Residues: CASSPGSQFIDTQYF.

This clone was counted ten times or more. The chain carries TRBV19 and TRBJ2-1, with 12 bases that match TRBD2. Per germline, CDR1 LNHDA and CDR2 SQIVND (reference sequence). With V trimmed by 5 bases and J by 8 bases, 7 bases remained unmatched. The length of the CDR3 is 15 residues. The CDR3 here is CASSRTSGGFDEQFF. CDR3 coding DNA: TGTGCCAGTAGTCGCACTAGCGGGGGGTTCGATGAGCAGTTCTTC.

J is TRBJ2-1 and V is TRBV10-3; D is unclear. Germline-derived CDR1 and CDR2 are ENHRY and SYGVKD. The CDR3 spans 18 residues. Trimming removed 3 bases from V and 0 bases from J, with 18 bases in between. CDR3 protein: CAISERGRQDSSYNEQFF. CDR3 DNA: TGTGCCATCAGTGAAAGAGGACGTCAGGATAGCTCCTACAATGAGCAGTTCTTC.